One T cell receptor (beta chain) is described in this entry. It has no known antigen specificity. Within one base of it there is no much larger clone, and no base qualities were kept. Via the germline V gene, CDR1 is MGHDK and CDR2 SYGVNS. V drops 5 bases and J drops 2 bases, leaving 14 bases in between. Spanning cysteine to phenylalanine, the CDR3 consists of 15 amino acids. Only the CDR3 DNA stays, 45 bases, in frame from base 1. TCRbeta CDR3 regions were amplified from genomic DNA by means of the immunoSEQ Assay, a bias-controlled multiplex PCR. The original methods were these. The number of nucleated cells in each sample was estimated by amplification of reference gene primers within the assay. To quantify the absolute abundance of each unique TCRbeta CDR3 rearrangement, sequence reads were collapsed and filtered. Productive Simpson clonality was computed per sample as the square root of Simpson's diversity index over productive rearrangements. TCRdb retrieved this table from immuneACCESS and kept in-frame rearrangements only. Not all clones are present; in checked studies, unresolved V genes account for under half, and no reason is known for the remainder. The DNA gave D and trimming, while V, J and clone size come from that table. Recorded for this sample are hundreds of thousands of clones; 80% of them occurred a single time. About 4.5% of the sample belongs to the ten largest clones.

This sample was included in a study of blood T cell repertoires in COVID-19 (TCRdb year 2020). Broadly, across the study: Samples covering the acute and convalescent phases of COVID-19 were provided by collaborators in the United States, Italy and Spain. The repertoires were released in a freely available public database meant as a resource for research on the immune response to SARS-CoV-2. Where available, HLA class I and class II types were taken from metadata supplied by the sample provider and were not determined by assay-based typing. Deeply sampled blood TCRbeta repertoires from subjects exposed to, actively infected with, or recovered from COVID-19 were included in the dataset. A de-identified subject ID, COVID-19 status, age in years and sex were almost always included in the sample metadata. The material from the prospective study consisted of cDNA or gDNA derived from T cells, B-cell-depleted T cells, or PBMCs. Samples were obtained from the ongoing ImmuneRACE study (first 160 participants) and from over 1,000 subjects provided by 6 global collaborators.

Participants in the prospective study were aged about 18 to 90 years, lived in 20 to 25 United States geographic areas, and enrolled through a virtual design. To assign participants to cohorts, the prospective study relied on clinical history that participants themselves reported in a screening survey and a study questionnaire. In the prospective study, mobile phlebotomists collected whole blood, serum and a nasopharyngeal or oropharyngeal swab from each participant. Prospective study participants could optionally give additional blood draws and questionnaires over a roughly 2-month period. Before DNA extraction, blood samples from the prospective study were shipped at room temperature or frozen. General study outcomes and caveats: Clinical and demographic metadata were provided uncurated, with the amount varying by source and participant.

This sequence originates from a man aged 25 to 40 with acute COVID-19. The receptor chain draws on TRBV25-1 and TRBJ2-3; no D gene call is confident. Material for sequencing was PBMCs or T cells enriched from blood (not recorded which). The CDR3 here reads CASSTTVNPTDTQYF. The sequenced DNA: TGTGCCAGCAGTACGACTGTCAATCCCACAGATACGCAGTATTTT.